A selection of T cell receptor beta chains follows, all from one sample in a study of T cells in Graves' hyperthyroidism and ophthalmopathy. TCRdb redid the calling of the multiplex PCR reads with MiXCR, one entry per CDR3 protein. The repertoire has hundreds of thousands of distinct CDR3 sequences, roughly 15% of them found once; the top ten carry around an eighth. Sequencing input: blood. The receptors derive from a woman aged 45-65 years with Graves' ophthalmopathy. Each CDR3 is given with its conserved first and last residue. The D gene is left open where the match is weak. Clone size is stated in some rows and not others, as once, few, many or a class when expanded.

abundance	d_gene	j_gene	v_gene	CDR3nt	CDR3aa
few	TRBD1	TRBJ1-6	TRBV28	TGTGCCAGCCTGCGGACAGGCTATAATTCACCCCTCCACTTT	CASLRTGYNSPLHF
few	-	TRBJ2-4	TRBV28	TGTGCCAGCAGTTTAGTGGGCAGGGAAGAGAGGGCCAAAAACATTCAGTACTTC	CASSLVGREERAKNIQYF
-	-	TRBJ2-1	TRBV4-1	TGCGCCAGCAGCCAAAAGACTTCGGGAGATGAGCAGTTCTTC	CASSQKTSGDEQFF
many	-	TRBJ2-7	TRBV6-1	TGTGCCAGCAACGCAGGGGCGGGAACCTACGAGCAGTACTTC	CASNAGAGTYEQYF
-	TRBD2	TRBJ2-1	TRBV6-1	TGTGCCAGCAGCGGGACTAGCGGGCCGGATTCCTACAATGAGCAGTTCTTC	CASSGTSGPDSYNEQFF
few	-	TRBJ2-3	TRBV6-2/TRBV6-3	TGTGCCAGCAGTTACTCCCACGATAATACGCAGTATTTT	CASSYSHDNTQYF
few	-	TRBJ1-5	TRBV20-1	TGCAGTGCTAGTGGGTGGGATTATAGCAATCAGCCCCAGCATTTT	CSASGWDYSNQPQHF
many	TRBD1	TRBJ2-7	TRBV7-3	TGTGCCAGCAGCTTAACCGGGACAGGGGGTTACGAGCAGTACTTC	CASSLTGTGGYEQYF
few	-	TRBJ2-2	TRBV5-1	TGCGCCAGCAGGATAGGACAGACGAACACCGGGGAGCTGTTTTTT	CASRIGQTNTGELFF
-	-	TRBJ2-2	TRBV12-5	TGTGCTAGTGGTCCGCCCGGGGAGCTGTTTTTT	CASGPPGELFF
few	TRBD2	TRBJ2-3	TRBV20-1	TGCAGTGCTAGTCGGACAGCGGGAGTGGTAGATACGCAGTATTTT	CSASRTAGVVDTQYF
many	-	TRBJ2-7	TRBV6-2/TRBV6-3	TGTGCCAGCAGATTAACGATGGGGGAGCAGTACTTC	CASRLTMGEQYF
many	-	TRBJ1-5	TRBV20-1	TGCAGTGCTAGATATGCGGGAATGAAGCAGCCCCAGCATTTT	CSARYAGMKQPQHF
-	TRBD2	TRBJ2-3	TRBV6-2/TRBV6-3	TGTGCCAGCAGTGCGGCGGGAGTGTTAGATACGCAGTATTTT	CASSAAGVLDTQYF
many	TRBD1	TRBJ2-7	TRBV6-5	TGTGCCAGCAGTTACTCGAGGGGGCGAAGGCCCTACGAGCAGTACTTC	CASSYSRGRRPYEQYF
once	TRBD1	TRBJ1-2	TRBV6-1	TGTGCCAGCAGTGAGACAGGGGTCCATGGCTACACCTTC	CASSETGVHGYTF
many	-	TRBJ2-1	TRBV6-2/TRBV6-3	TGTGCCAGCAGTTACGCTGGGCTCCAACGGTTCTACAATGAGCAGTTCTTC	CASSYAGLQRFYNEQFF
few	-	TRBJ1-2	TRBV20-1	TGCAGTGCTAGAGAGGGGGGGGGGGTTGGCTACACCTTC	CSAREGGGVGYTF
few	-	TRBJ2-1	TRBV14	TGTGCCAGCAGCCAAGGGCCGTGGGGGGGCGATAGGTTCCACAATGAGCAGTTCTTC	CASSQGPWGGDRFHNEQFF
-	-	TRBJ1-5	TRBV5-1	TGCGCCAGCAGCGAGGGACTGCAAAATCAGCCCCAGCATTTT	CASSEGLQNQPQHF
many	-	TRBJ1-1	TRBV2	TGTGCCAGCAGTTTCGCATCGAACACTGAAGCTTTCTTT	CASSFASNTEAFF
many	-	TRBJ1-5	TRBV11-2	TGTGCCAGCAGCACACCAGAGGATCAGCCCCAGCATTTT	CASSTPEDQPQHF